This T cell receptor beta chain appears in the sequencing data of a study of human T cells and chemical hapten exposure. Per the germline V gene, CDR1 is SGHKS and CDR2 is YYEKEE (reference sequence). CDR3 length equals 14 residues. V lost 3 bases to trimming and J lost 6 bases, with 13 bases between them. MiXCR, applied by TCRdb to the 5' RACE reads, yields one record per CDR3 protein. The sample yields 130,000 or so distinct CDR3 sequences, around 4.1% seen once. This clonotype has only a few counts. The antigen is undetermined. Regarding the study as a whole: With regard to DPC sensitization, TCRs above 1 in 1000 frequency did not change.

Someone pulled total RNA out of unfractionated whole blood. The TCR sequence derives from a female donor in good health. V usage is TRBV5-5 and J usage is TRBJ2-1; D perhaps matches TRBD1 (5 bases). The CDR3 is CASSWGGAGNEQFF. The CDR3 bases are TGTGCCAGCAGCTGGGGTGGGGCCGGCAATGAGCAGTTCTTC.